One and the same sample provided the 15 T cell receptor beta chains below, sequenced in a study of T cell changes during pregnancy in multiple sclerosis. Method: immunoSEQ multiplex PCR; TCRdb's copy keeps in-frame clones and lacks some. The sample consists of 50,000 to 75,000 clones, 91% of them appearing once. The sample consisted of peripheral blood, taken in the third trimester of pregnancy. Receptors originate from a female donor in good health, enrolled as a control in a pregnancy study.

The genes are TRBV6-1 and TRBJ1-2, with D perhaps TRBD1 (5 bases). This CDR3 has 13 amino acids. V was trimmed by 4 bases and J by 10 bases, leaving 16 bases between them. Germline assignment: CDR1 MNHNS and CDR2 SASEGT. CDR3 amino acids: CASSGGLPGHYTF. CDR3 in DNA: TGTGCCAGCAGTGGGGGCCTCCCGGGTCACTACACCTTC.

The rearrangement links TRBV28 to TRBJ1-4; D not certain. With 6 bases removed from V and 3 bases from J, the gap between germline ends came to 11 bases. The CDR3 spans 14 residues. CDR1 MDHEN and CDR2 SYDVKM come from the germline V gene. CDR3 in amino acids: CASRSEVANEKLFF. CDR3 coding DNA: TGTGCCAGCAGATCGGAGGTCGCTAATGAAAAACTGTTTTTT.

This chain uses TRBV4-1 with TRBJ1-1; a possible D gene is TRBD1 (6 bases). V lost 1 base, J lost 7 bases, and 13 bases lay in between. Germline CDR1 is MGHRA and CDR2 is YSYEKL. The CDR3 sequence is 14 residues long. The CDR3 sequence: CASSQGDRTVEAFF. In DNA, the CDR3 is TGCGCCAGCAGCCAAGGGGACCGGACAGTTGAAGCTTTCTTT.

This chain uses TRBV19 with TRBJ2-1; D is perhaps TRBD2 (6 bases). This CDR3 is 14 amino acids long. Trimming removed 5 bases at V and 3 bases at J, with 11 bases between. Germline V gene data show CDR1 as LNHDA and CDR2 as SQIVND (reference sequence). CDR3 protein: CASSPGLLYNEQFF. CDR3 coding DNA: TGTGCCAGTAGTCCCGGACTACTCTACAATGAGCAGTTCTTC.

The chain couples TRBV30 to TRBJ1-4; 7 bases line up with TRBD1. Germline V gives CDR1 GTSNPN, CDR2 SVGIG (reference sequence). J was trimmed by 4 bases and V by 2 bases; bases with no gene match: 1. The CDR3 loop spans 13 amino acids. CDR3 protein: CAWSWDSNEKLFF. Written as DNA, the CDR3 is TGTGCCTGGAGTTGGGACAGTAATGAAAAACTGTTTTTT. The full variable domain, in which reference TRBV30 and TRBJ1-4 provide the parts outside the CDR3, is SQTIHQWPATLVQPVGSPLSLECTVEGTSNPNLYWYRQAAGRGLQLLFYSVGIGQISSEVPQNLSASRPQDRQFILSSKKLLLSDSGFYLCAWSWDSNEKLFFGSGTQLSVL.

V and J are TRBV5-1 and TRBJ1-4; perhaps TRBD1 as D (5 bases). With 0 bases removed from V and 6 bases from J, the gap between germline ends came to 9 bases. The CDR3 runs to 14 residues. Germline CDR1 SGHRS, CDR2 YFSETQ. The CDR3 protein is CASSLVGADEKLFF. CDR3 sequence (DNA): TGCGCCAGCAGCTTGGTAGGGGCGGATGAAAAACTGTTTTTT.

J is TRBJ2-1 and V is TRBV19, with 10 bases lining up with TRBD1. The CDR3 consists of 15 residues. V lost 5 bases and J lost 7; bases outside the gene matches: 8. Germline lookup yields CDR1 LNHDA and CDR2 SQIVND (reference sequence). CDR3 protein: CASSVGDRGRNEQFF. CDR3 bases: TGTGCCAGTAGTGTAGGCGACAGGGGGCGGAATGAGCAGTTCTTC.

V is TRBV19 and J is TRBJ2-5; D not certain. CDR1 and CDR2 (germline): LNHDA, SQIVND (reference sequence). V was clipped by 2 bases and J by 2 bases, with 12 bases between them. The CDR3 has 15 amino acids. The CDR3: CASSISSRSQETQYF. CDR3 nucleotides: TGTGCCAGTAGTATATCCTCGCGTTCTCAAGAGACCCAGTACTTC.

The chain uses TRBV7-9 and TRBJ1-2, with no clear D. Per the germline V gene, CDR1 is SEHNR and CDR2 is FQNEAQ (reference sequence). CDR3 length: 14 residues. V lost 1 base and J 7 bases, leaving 13 bases between the germline ends. The CDR3 DNA sequence: TGTGCCAGCAGCTTAGGCGATAGTTTTCTTGGCTACACCTTC. This translates into CASSLGDSFLGYTF.

The chain joins TRBV27 to TRBJ2-3, with D perhaps TRBD1 (5 bases). The germline gives CDR1 MNHEY, CDR2 SMNVEV (reference sequence). V was pared by 5 bases and J by 0 bases, with 18 bases between. The CDR3 runs to 17 residues. CDR3 protein: CASSTRQSPLSTDTQYF. CDR3 nucleotide sequence: TGTGCCAGCAGTACCCGACAGAGCCCTCTCAGCACAGATACGCAGTATTTT.

The chain couples TRBV19 to TRBJ1-1; maybe TRBD1 (5 bases). V dropped 9 bases and J dropped 4 bases, with 21 bases sitting between them. Germline V gives CDR1 LNHDA, CDR2 SQIVND (reference sequence). CDR3 length: 15 residues. CDR3: CARRALAAQGTEAFF. For the CDR3, the DNA is TGTGCCAGACGGGCGCTGGCCGCCCAGGGCACTGAAGCTTTCTTT.

J is TRBJ2-7 and V is TRBV10-2; TRBD1 matches 8 bases. The CDR3 totals 14 residues. J was trimmed by 3 bases and V by 2 bases; bases with no gene match: 3. Germline CDR1 and CDR2: WSHSY and SAAADI. The CDR3 protein is CASSEARGLYEQYF. CDR3 DNA: TGCGCCAGCAGTGAGGCCAGGGGGCTCTACGAGCAGTACTTC.

The chain uses TRBV28 and TRBJ2-3, with TRBD1 matching 10 bases. The CDR3 is 18 residues long. Germline V gene lookup returns CDR1 MDHEN and CDR2 SYDVKM. Unmatched junction bases numbered 11, after V lost 3 bases and J lost 2 bases. The CDR3 loop is CASSFIPSGTGDTDTQYF. As DNA, the CDR3 is TGTGCCAGCAGTTTTATCCCCTCCGGGACAGGGGACACAGATACGCAGTATTTT. The entire variable domain, with the rest obtained from reference TRBV28 and TRBJ2-3, is as follows: DVKVTQSSRYLVKRTGEKVFLECVQDMDHENMFWYRQDPGLGLRLIYFSYDVKMKEKGDIPEGYSVSREKKERFSLILESASTNQTSMYLCASSFIPSGTGDTDTQYFGPGTRLTVL.

The chain couples TRBV6-4 to TRBJ1-1, with 8 bases fitting TRBD1. V was clipped by 2 bases and J by 5 bases; unmatched bases: 10. The CDR3 is 16 amino acids. From germline, CDR1 is MRHNA and CDR2 SNTAGT. CDR3 DNA: TGTGCCAGCAGTGACCGACTAAGGACAGGGTCTACTGAAGCTTTCTTT. This gives the protein CASSDRLRTGSTEAFF.

The V and J genes are TRBV4-1 and TRBJ1-5; no reliable D call. The CDR3 totals 13 residues. Between the trimmed V and J ends, which lost 2 bases and 0 bases, there was a span of 2 bases. CDR1 and CDR2 from the germline V gene are MGHRA and YSYEKL. The CDR3 sequence: CASSQYSNQPQHF. The CDR3 coding sequence is TGCGCCAGCAGCCAATATAGCAATCAGCCCCAGCATTTT.